This entry lists 13 T cell receptor beta chains sequenced from one sample in a study of shared clonotypes between healthy human individuals. Here immunoSEQ multiplex PCR was the method, and the copy in TCRdb shows in-frame clones only, minus some. The profile covers 450,000 to 500,000 clones, with approximately 81% appearing a single time and about 13% taken by the ten largest. The sequenced sample was PBMCs. Receptors originate from a woman aged 40 to 50 in good health. Some clones in this sample may be carry-over from other donors' samples.

This clone has a single count. This chain uses TRBV29-1 with TRBJ2-7; the match to TRBD1 covers 7 bases. The V segment lost 5 bases and the J segment 2 bases; nucleotides outside the gene matches: 6. This CDR3 has 13 amino acids. Germline V lookup: CDR1 SQVTM, CDR2 ANQGSEA. CDR3 residues: CSVTPQGAYEQYF. The CDR3 bases are TGCAGCGTTACTCCCCAGGGGGCCTACGAGCAGTACTTC.

To note about this clone: This sample includes further DNA sequences coding for the same CDR3. The chain combines TRBV7-9 with TRBJ2-1, with D uncertain. Trimming took 3 bases from V and 0 from J, leaving 3 bases between them. This CDR3 is 13 amino acids long. Germline CDR1 is SEHNR and CDR2 is FQNEAQ (reference sequence). CDR3 in amino acids: CASSLSSYNEQFF. CDR3 nucleotides: TGTGCCAGCAGCTTGTCCTCCTACAATGAGCAGTTCTTC.

In regard to this clone: A far larger clone is a single base away, which makes a read error likely. The CDR3 here is CASSDSGSGNTIYF. CDR3 DNA: TGTGCCAGCAGCGACTCAGGGTCGGGAAACACCATATATTTT. The chain has TRBV28 and TRBJ1-3; D possibly corresponds to TRBD1 (5 bases). V was trimmed by 6 bases and J by 4 bases, leaving 13 bases between them. Germline V lookup: CDR1 MDHEN, CDR2 SYDVKM. This CDR3 is 14 amino acids long.

About this clone: A far more abundant clone sits one base away, making this likely a read error. V gene TRBV6-4 combines with J gene TRBJ2-2; D unresolved. Germline V gene lookup returns CDR1 MRHNA and CDR2 SNTAGT. This CDR3 spans 13 amino acids. The CDR3 protein is CARSDSNTGELFF. CDR3 nucleotides: TGTGCCCGCAGTGACTCGAACACCGGGGAGCTGTTTTTT.

The chain links TRBV19 to TRBJ2-7; D is possibly TRBD1 or TRBD2 (5 bases each). The CDR3 loop spans 14 amino acids. Germline V lookup: CDR1 LNHDA, CDR2 SQIVND (reference sequence). V was shortened by 10 bases and J by 1 base, with 17 bases between the two germline ends. The CDR3 here is CATAGTHDSYEQYF. The CDR3, as DNA: TGTGCCACGGCCGGGACGCATGATTCCTACGAGCAGTACTTC. Based on the CDR3 plus reference TRBV19 and TRBJ2-7, the full variable domain is DGGITQSPKYLFRKEGQNVTLSCEQNLNHDAMYWYRQDPGQGLRLIYYSQIVNDFQKGDIAEGYSVSREKKESFPLTVTSAQKNPTAFYLCATAGTHDSYEQYFGPGTRLTVT.

Only a few counts were recorded for this clone. This chain uses TRBV7-2 with TRBJ1-2; TRBD1 aligns across 8 bases. The CDR3 runs 17 residues. Germline trimming cut 10 bases from V and 0 bases from J; bases unmatched to any gene: 16. Germline assignment: CDR1 SGHTA and CDR2 FQGNSA. This chain's CDR3 is CATPLTGLTGANYGYTF. The CDR3 DNA reads as TGTGCCACCCCACTAACGGGATTGACAGGGGCTAACTATGGCTACACCTTC.

This chain uses TRBV10-3 with TRBJ2-3; 10 nucleotides match TRBD2. CDR3 length: 15 residues. The V gene's germline CDR1 is ENHRY and CDR2 SYGVKD. V lost 6 bases and J lost 3; bases outside the gene matches: 6. This CDR3 reads CAISRGLAETDTQYF. For the CDR3, the DNA is TGTGCCATCAGCCGAGGACTAGCGGAGACAGATACGCAGTATTTT.

As regards this clone: Only one base separates this from a far larger clonotype, so it likely reflects a read error. This chain uses TRBV28 with TRBJ2-7; TRBD2 might be the D (5 bases). The CDR3 length is 15 residues. In germline, CDR1 is MDHEN, CDR2 SYDVKM. V was shortened by 6 bases and J by 10 bases, with 25 bases between the two germline ends. This chain's CDR3 is CASSAGPFTVPDQYF. CDR3 nucleotide sequence: TGTGCCAGCAGCGCGGGCCCGTTCACGGTTCCGGACCAGTACTTC.

The chain links TRBV6-6 to TRBJ1-5; 9 bases map to TRBD1. The CDR3 length is 15 residues. V gave up 6 bases and J gave up 4 bases; unmatched junction bases: 7. Germline CDR1 reads MNHNY; CDR2 reads SVGAGI (reference sequence). The CDR3 DNA is TGTGCCAGCAGACTTCCGGGACAGGGAAATCAGCCCCAGCATTTT. Protein sequence: CASRLPGQGNQPQHF.

A word on this clone: A read error likely explains this, since a far larger clone differs by one base. The chain couples TRBV30 to TRBJ2-2; 11 bases align to TRBD2. The CDR3 is 14 amino acids. Germline loops: CDR1 GTSNPN, CDR2 SVGIG (reference sequence). CDR3 in amino acids: CASLRLAGTGEPFF. The CDR3 DNA is TGTGCCTCCCTCCGACTAGCGGGAACCGGGGAGCCGTTTTTT.

This sequence joins TRBV4-2 and TRBJ2-7; D possibly corresponds to TRBD1 (6 bases). Germline V lookup: CDR1 LGHNA, CDR2 YNFKEQ. This CDR3 has 16 residues. The germline V and J ends were trimmed by 0 bases and 1 base, with 13 bases remaining between them. The chain's CDR3 is CASSQEIQGPSYEQYF. CDR3 bases: TGTGCCAGCAGCCAAGAGATCCAGGGGCCTTCCTACGAGCAGTACTTC.

This chain links TRBV27 with TRBJ1-1; 10 bases map to TRBD1. Trimming cost V 2 bases and J 6 bases; bases outside gene matches: 6. Looked up from germline, CDR1 is MNHEY and CDR2 is SMNVEV (reference sequence). The CDR3 is made up of 15 amino acids. CDR3 protein: CASSLMTGGASEAFF. The CDR3 bases are TGTGCCAGCAGTTTAATGACAGGGGGCGCGTCTGAAGCTTTCTTT.

This chain links TRBV7-9 with TRBJ1-5; D may be TRBD1 (6 bases). The CDR3 covers 17 residues. V was trimmed by 2 bases and J by 4 bases, leaving 18 bases between them. Germline lookup yields CDR1 SEHNR and CDR2 FQNEAQ (reference sequence). Here the CDR3 reads CASSLTPVGARNQPQHF. CDR3 coding DNA: TGTGCCAGCAGCTTAACTCCTGTGGGGGCTAGAAATCAGCCCCAGCATTTT.